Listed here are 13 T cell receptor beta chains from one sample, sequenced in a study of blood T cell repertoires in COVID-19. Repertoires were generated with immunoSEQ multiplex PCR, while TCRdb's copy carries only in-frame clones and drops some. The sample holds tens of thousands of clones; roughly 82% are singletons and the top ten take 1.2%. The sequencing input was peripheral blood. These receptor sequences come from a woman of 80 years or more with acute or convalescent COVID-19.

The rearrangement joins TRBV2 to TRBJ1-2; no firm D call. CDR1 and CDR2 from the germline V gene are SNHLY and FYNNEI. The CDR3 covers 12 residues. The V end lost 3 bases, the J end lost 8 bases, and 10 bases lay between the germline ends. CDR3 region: CASSESPGGYTF. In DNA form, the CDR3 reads TGTGCCAGCAGTGAGTCCCCGGGGGGCTACACCTTC.

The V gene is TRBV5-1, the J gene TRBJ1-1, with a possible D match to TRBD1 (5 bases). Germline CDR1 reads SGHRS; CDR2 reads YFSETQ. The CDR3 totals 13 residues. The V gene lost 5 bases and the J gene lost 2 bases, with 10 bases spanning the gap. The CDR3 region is CASSLGGNTEAFF. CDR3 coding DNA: TGCGCCAGCAGTCTGGGGGGTAACACTGAAGCTTTCTTT.

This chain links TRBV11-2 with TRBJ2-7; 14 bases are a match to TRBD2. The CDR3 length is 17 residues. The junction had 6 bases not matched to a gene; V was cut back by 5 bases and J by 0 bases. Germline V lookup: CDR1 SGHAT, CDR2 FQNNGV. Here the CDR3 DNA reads TGTGCCAGCAGCCTCTGGGGACTAGCGGGGGACTCCTACGAGCAGTACTTC. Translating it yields CASSLWGLAGDSYEQYF.

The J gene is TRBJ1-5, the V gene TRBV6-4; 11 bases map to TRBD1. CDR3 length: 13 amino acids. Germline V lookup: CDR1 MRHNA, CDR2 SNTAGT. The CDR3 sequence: CASRTGGYQPQHF. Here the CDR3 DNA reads TGTGCTAGTAGGACAGGGGGCTATCAGCCCCAGCATTTT.

CDR3 DNA sequence: TGTGCCAGCAGCTTGCCCGGACAGGGTTCCTACGAGCAGTACTTC. This gives the protein CASSLPGQGSYEQYF. The chain combines TRBV11-2 with TRBJ2-7, with 8 nucleotides matching TRBD1. Per the germline V gene, CDR1 is SGHAT and CDR2 is FQNNGV. V gave up 3 bases and J gave up 1 base; unmatched junction bases: 5. The CDR3 extends over 15 amino acids.

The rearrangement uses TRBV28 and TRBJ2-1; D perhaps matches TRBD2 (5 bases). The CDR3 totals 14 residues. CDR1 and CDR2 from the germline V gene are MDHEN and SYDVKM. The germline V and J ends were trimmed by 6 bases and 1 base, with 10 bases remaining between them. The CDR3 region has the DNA TGTGCCAGCAGATCAGGCGGGTCCTACAATGAGCAGTTCTTC. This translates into CASRSGGSYNEQFF. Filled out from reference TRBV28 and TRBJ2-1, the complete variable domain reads DVKVTQSSRYLVKRTGEKVFLECVQDMDHENMFWYRQDPGLGLRLIYFSYDVKMKEKGDIPEGYSVSREKKERFSLILESASTNQTSMYLCASRSGGSYNEQFFGPGTRLTVL.

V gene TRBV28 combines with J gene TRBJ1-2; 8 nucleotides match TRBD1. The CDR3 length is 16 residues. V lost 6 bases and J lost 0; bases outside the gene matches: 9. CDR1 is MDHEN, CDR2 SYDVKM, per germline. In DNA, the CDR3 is TGTGCCAGCAGGGGCCCGGGACAGGATACTAACTATGGCTACACCTTC. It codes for CASRGPGQDTNYGYTF.

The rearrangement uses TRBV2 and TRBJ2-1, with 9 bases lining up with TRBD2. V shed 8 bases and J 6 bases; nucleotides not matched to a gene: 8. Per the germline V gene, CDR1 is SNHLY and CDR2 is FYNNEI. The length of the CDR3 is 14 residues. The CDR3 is CASGAGGPVNEQFF. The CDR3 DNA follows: TGTGCCAGCGGGGCGGGAGGGCCGGTCAATGAGCAGTTCTTC. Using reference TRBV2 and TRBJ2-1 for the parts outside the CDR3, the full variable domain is EPEVTQTPSHQVTQMGQEVILRCVPISNHLYFYWYRQILGQKVEFLVSFYNNEISEKSEIFDDQFSVERPDGSNFTLKIRSTKLEDSAMYFCASGAGGPVNEQFFGPGTRLTVL.

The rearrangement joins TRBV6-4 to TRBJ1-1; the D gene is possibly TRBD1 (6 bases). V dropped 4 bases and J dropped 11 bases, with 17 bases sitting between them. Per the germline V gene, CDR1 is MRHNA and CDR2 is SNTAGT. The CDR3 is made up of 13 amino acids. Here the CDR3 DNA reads TGTGCCAGCAGTGTAATCCCAGGGGATCTTGCTTTCTTT. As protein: CASSVIPGDLAFF.

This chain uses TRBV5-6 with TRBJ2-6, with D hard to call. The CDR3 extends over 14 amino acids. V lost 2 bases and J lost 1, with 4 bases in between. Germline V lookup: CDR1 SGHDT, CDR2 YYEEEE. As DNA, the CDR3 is TGTGCCAGCAGCTTCGCGTCTGGGGCCAACGTCCTGACTTTC. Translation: CASSFASGANVLTF.

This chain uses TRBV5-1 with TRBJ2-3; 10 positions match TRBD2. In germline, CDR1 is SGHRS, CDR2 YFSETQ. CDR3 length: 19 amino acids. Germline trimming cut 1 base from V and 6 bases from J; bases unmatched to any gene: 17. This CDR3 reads CASSLQVSSGRRPEDTQYF. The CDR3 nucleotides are TGCGCCAGCAGCTTGCAGGTGTCTAGCGGGAGACGCCCGGAGGATACGCAGTATTTT.

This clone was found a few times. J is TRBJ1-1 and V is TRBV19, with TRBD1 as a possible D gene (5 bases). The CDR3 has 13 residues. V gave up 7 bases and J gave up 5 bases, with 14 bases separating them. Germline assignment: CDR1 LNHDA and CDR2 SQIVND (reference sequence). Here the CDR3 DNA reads TGTGCCAGTAAGGTGCGCGGGGGTACTGAAGCTTTCTTT. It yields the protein CASKVRGGTEAFF.

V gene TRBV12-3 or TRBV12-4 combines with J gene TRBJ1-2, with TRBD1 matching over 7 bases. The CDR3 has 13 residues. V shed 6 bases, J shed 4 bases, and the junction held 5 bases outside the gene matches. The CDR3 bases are TGTGCCAGCAGCCCGGGACAGCTCTATGGCTACACCTTC. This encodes CASSPGQLYGYTF.